Listed below are T cell receptor beta chains from one sample, sequenced in a study of shared clonotypes between healthy human individuals. Clones were sequenced by immunoSEQ multiplex PCR, and TCRdb holds only the in-frame ones, with some missing. The table lists some 980,000 clones, over 75% of them singletons. Input material: memory CD4+ T cells sorted from blood. The receptors shown here come from a man between 18 and 35 years old in good health. CDR3s include the opening cysteine and the closing phenylalanine or tryptophan. Fields, in order: clone size, V gene, D gene, J gene, CDR3 DNA, CDR3 protein. A D gene is named only where the DNA matches it firmly. Clone size is not always given. Where it is, it says once, few, many or a class for expanded clones.

NA	TRBV10-3	TRBD1	TRBJ1-1	TGTGCCATCGGAAGGGACAGGGCTAACACTGAAGCTTTCTTT	CAIGRDRANTEAFF
NA	TRBV25-1	NA	TRBJ1-1	TGTGCCAGCAGTGACGTGGGCGGGGGGAACACTGAAGCTTTCTTT	CASSDVGGGNTEAFF
NA	TRBV30	NA	TRBJ2-7	TGTGCCTGGAGTGGGCCGGAGCAGTACTTC	CAWSGPEQYF
NA	TRBV6-6	NA	TRBJ2-3	TGTGCCAGCAGTTACTCAAGCCAAGCTAGCACAGATACGCAGTATTTT	CASSYSSQASTDTQYF
many	TRBV9	NA	TRBJ2-3	TGTGCCAGCAGCGCCGAAGATACGCAGTATTTT	CASSAEDTQYF
NA	TRBV7-8	NA	TRBJ2-7	TGTGCCAGCAGCTCGCGGGACAGCTCCTACGAGCAGTACTTC	CASSSRDSSYEQYF
once	TRBV6-4	NA	TRBJ1-6	TGTGCCAGCAGTGACCGCGGGGCGCCCTATAATTCACCCCTCCACTTT	CASSDRGAPYNSPLHF
NA	TRBV18	TRBD2	TRBJ2-1	TGTGCCAGCTCACCAGGACTAGCGGGAGCCGGGGAGCAGTTCTTC	CASSPGLAGAGEQFF
NA	TRBV5-1	TRBD1	TRBJ2-5	TGCGCCAGCAGCTTGGGGATTTTGACAGGGATTCAAGAGACCCAGTACTTC	CASSLGILTGIQETQYF
NA	TRBV2	TRBD1	TRBJ1-3	TGTGCCAGCGTTGACAGGGGGCTTCGGTCTGGAAACACCATATATTTT	CASVDRGLRSGNTIYF
NA	TRBV2	NA	TRBJ2-1	TGTGCCAGCAGCTTTGGCCCCGGGTCTAACAATGAGCAGTTCTTC	CASSFGPGSNNEQFF
NA	TRBV15	NA	TRBJ2-7	TGTGCCACCAGCAGAGATTTGGGATACGAGCAGTACTTC	CATSRDLGYEQYF
NA	TRBV7-9	TRBD1	TRBJ1-4	TGTGCCAGCAGCCCACAGGGGATTAATGAAAAACTGTTTTTT	CASSPQGINEKLFF
NA	TRBV5-1	TRBD2	TRBJ2-1	TGCGCCAGCAGCTCCACTAGCGGGGGCAACAATGAGCAGTTCTTC	CASSSTSGGNNEQFF
NA	TRBV27	NA	TRBJ1-6	TGTGCCAGCAGTTCACAGAGCTCCTATAATTCACCCCTCCACTTT	CASSSQSSYNSPLHF
NA	TRBV6-5	NA	TRBJ2-2	TGTGCCAGCCGCAGGGATACCGGGGAGCTGTTTTTT	CASRRDTGELFF
NA	TRBV7-2	NA	TRBJ2-7	TGTGCCAGCAGCCTCAACCTCCGGGGTGAGCAGTACTTC	CASSLNLRGEQYF
NA	TRBV4-1	NA	TRBJ1-2	TGCGCCAGCACGCTTCAATCACCAGGGGACTATGGCTACACCTTC	CASTLQSPGDYGYTF
once	TRBV30	TRBD2	TRBJ2-7	TGTGCCTGGGGCCCGCCGGCTAGCGGGAGCTACGAGCAGTACTTC	CAWGPPASGSYEQYF
NA	TRBV5-1	NA	TRBJ2-1	TGCGCCAGCAGCTTGGATCCGGGTTATAATGAGCAGTTCTTC	CASSLDPGYNEQFF
NA	TRBV7-9	TRBD1	TRBJ2-2	TGTGCCAGCAGCAGCGGGACAGGGTGGACCGGGGAGCTGTTTTTT	CASSSGTGWTGELFF
NA	TRBV27	TRBD2	TRBJ2-1	TGTGCCAGCAGTCCTATTAGCGGGAGGGCTAAAGGGTTCTTC	CASSPISGRAKGFF
NA	TRBV7-2	NA	TRBJ2-7	TGTGCCAGCAGCTCGCACCGGGACGGAGAGCAGTACTTC	CASSSHRDGEQYF
NA	TRBV10-3	NA	TRBJ2-3	TGTGCCATCAGTGAGCCAACACAGGATGGAGATACGCAGTATTTT	CAISEPTQDGDTQYF
NA	TRBV19	NA	TRBJ2-3	TGTGCCAGTAGAATCCAGGGGGGAGATACGCAGTATTTT	CASRIQGGDTQYF
NA	TRBV4-3	TRBD1	TRBJ2-3	TGCGCCAGCAGCCAGGGACAGTTAGTCACAGATACGCAGTATTTT	CASSQGQLVTDTQYF
NA	TRBV5-1	TRBD1	TRBJ1-2	TGCGCCAGCAGCTACGAATTGACAGGGCCCATGGGCTACACCTTC	CASSYELTGPMGYTF
many	TRBV7-9	TRBD2	TRBJ2-1	TGTGCCAGCAGCCCATCCAACCATGGACTAGGTGGGAGGTACAATGAGCAGTTCTTC	CASSPSNHGLGGRYNEQFF
NA	TRBV7-2	NA	TRBJ2-3	TGTGCCAGCAGCGAACAGAGGGGGATTGGCTTGAGAGATACGCAGTATTTT	CASSEQRGIGLRDTQYF
NA	TRBV4-3	NA	TRBJ2-2	TGCGCCAGCAGCCAAGAAGCCACGAACACCGGGGAGCTGTTTTTT	CASSQEATNTGELFF
NA	TRBV5-6	NA	TRBJ2-7	TGTGCCAGCACCAGGAGGTCCCACGATCCCTACGAGCAGTACTTC	CASTRRSHDPYEQYF
NA	TRBV7-9	NA	TRBJ1-2	TGTGCCAGCGTGAGGTCAGGGGAAAGTCAAAACTATGGCTACACCTTC	CASVRSGESQNYGYTF
NA	TRBV11-2	NA	TRBJ2-1	TGTGCCAGCAGCTTAGAGGCGGGTACCGTAATTGAGCAGTTCTTC	CASSLEAGTVIEQFF
NA	TRBV5-4	TRBD2	TRBJ2-3	TGTGCCAGCAGCTTCTTCTTAGCGGGAGTAACAGATACGCAGTATTTT	CASSFFLAGVTDTQYF
few	TRBV4-3	NA	TRBJ2-2	TGCGCCAGCAGCCAAATAAGGACACAGAACACCGGGGAGCTGTTTTTT	CASSQIRTQNTGELFF
NA	TRBV15	NA	TRBJ2-7	TGTGCCACCAGCAGAGCACAGTCCTCCTACGAGCAGTACTTC	CATSRAQSSYEQYF
NA	TRBV28	NA	TRBJ2-7	TGTGCCAGCCGGGCCCGGGACCGGAGCTCCTACGAGCAGTACTTC	CASRARDRSSYEQYF
NA	TRBV2	NA	TRBJ2-5	TGTGCCAGCATGGGCTTTCCTCAAGAGACCCAGTACTTC	CASMGFPQETQYF
NA	TRBV30	NA	TRBJ2-5	TGTGCCTGTCCTCGCCGACGGGCCCTGGGCCAGTACTTC	CACPRRRALGQYF
NA	TRBV28	TRBD2	TRBJ2-7	TGTGCCAGCAGACCTCCCCCCGGGGGGGGAACCTACGAGCAGTACTTC	CASRPPPGGGTYEQYF
NA	TRBV6-6	TRBD1	TRBJ1-2	TGTGCCAGCCAGATCAGACAGGGAAATGGCTACACCTTC	CASQIRQGNGYTF
many	TRBV30	NA	TRBJ1-2	TGTGCCTGGAGCCCGTTAGAGGGTCTGGATGGCTACACCTTC	CAWSPLEGLDGYTF
NA	TRBV28	NA	TRBJ2-3	TGTGCCAGCCAAGAGGAGGGGAGGCGGGACACAGATACGCAGTATTTT	CASQEEGRRDTDTQYF
NA	TRBV30	NA	TRBJ2-3	TGTGCCAGCCGCCCAGGAGCAGATACGCAGTATTTT	CASRPGADTQYF
NA	TRBV29-1	TRBD2	TRBJ2-3	TGCAGCGTTGGCGGGGGAGATACGCAGTATTTT	CSVGGGDTQYF
NA	TRBV5-4	TRBD2	TRBJ2-7	TGTGCCAGCCCCAGGACTAGCGGGGCCTACGAGCAGTACTTC	CASPRTSGAYEQYF
NA	TRBV27	NA	TRBJ2-5	TGTGCCAGCAGTAACCCTCAATTAGGGGTGGGGACCCAGTACTTC	CASSNPQLGVGTQYF
NA	TRBV10-1	NA	TRBJ1-4	TGCGCCAGCAGTGGGCAAGCCGGGACACCTTATGAAAAACTGTTTTTT	CASSGQAGTPYEKLFF
NA	TRBV6-5	NA	TRBJ2-2	TGTGCCGCATTGGGATGGGGCACCGGGGAGCTGTTTTTT	CAALGWGTGELFF
NA	TRBV11-2	NA	TRBJ2-6	TGTGCCAGCAGCTTAGGGGTTAACGGTGGGGCCAACGTCCTGACTTTC	CASSLGVNGGANVLTF
NA	TRBV28	NA	TRBJ2-7	TGTGCCAGCAGGGCACAGGGACACGAGCAGTACTTC	CASRAQGHEQYF